The 27 T cell receptor beta chains presented below share a single source sample, sequenced in a study of lymphopenia after photon versus proton radiotherapy. Measured with immunoSEQ multiplex PCR; TCRdb has only the in-frame clones, and not every one. The sample lists about 50,000 clones, around 83% occurring once. Here the sequenced sample was peripheral blood, taken from a patient treated with photon-based radiotherapy. The receptor source for this set is a man aged 50 to 59 with gastric cancer.

The chain employs TRBV7-2 and TRBJ2-6, with 12 bases lining up with TRBD2. From germline, CDR1 is SGHTA and CDR2 FQGNSA. The V and J ends lost 3 bases and 0 bases, in that order; junction bases with no gene match: 6. This CDR3 region has 19 residues. The CDR3: CASSFPSGRARSGANVLTF. The CDR3, as DNA: TGTGCCAGCAGCTTCCCTAGCGGGAGGGCCCGCTCTGGGGCCAACGTCCTGACTTTC.

The V gene is TRBV19, the J gene TRBJ2-4, with 9 bases fitting TRBD2. The trim removed 5 bases at V and 0 bases at J, leaving 5 bases unmatched. The CDR3 has 16 residues. Germline loops: CDR1 LNHDA, CDR2 SQIVND (reference sequence). The CDR3 bases are TGTGCCAGTAGTCCCCAGCGGGGGGTAGCCAAAAACATTCAGTACTTC. This encodes CASSPQRGVAKNIQYF.

This chain uses TRBV13 with TRBJ2-1; D might be TRBD1 (5 bases). This CDR3 has 12 amino acids. Deletions cut 3 bases from V and 10 bases from J, with 10 bases between. The germline V gene encodes CDR1 PRHDT and CDR2 FYEKMQ (reference sequence). As DNA, the CDR3 is TGTGCCAGCAGCTTCCAGGGTTGGGAGCAGTTCTTC. Its protein product is CASSFQGWEQFF.

This clone was seen only a few times. The J gene is TRBJ2-5, the V gene TRBV5-1; TRBD1 aligns across 10 bases. Germline assignment: CDR1 SGHRS and CDR2 YFSETQ. Losses at the gene ends were 3 bases for V and 3 bases for J; bases not matched to a gene: 5. The CDR3 covers 15 residues. The DNA for the CDR3 is TGCGCCAGCAGCTCTGGGACAGGGGTGGAAGAGACCCAGTACTTC. Translating it yields CASSSGTGVEETQYF.

This chain uses TRBV29-1 with TRBJ2-3; 7 nucleotides match TRBD1. CDR1 and CDR2 from the germline V gene are SQVTM and ANQGSEA. V dropped 7 bases and J dropped 1; count of bases not matched to a gene: 11. The CDR3 has 15 residues. Here the CDR3 reads CSAQGGSTGTDTQYF. CDR3 DNA: TGCAGCGCCCAAGGGGGCTCAACTGGCACAGATACGCAGTATTTT.

On this clone itself: A much larger clone sits a single nucleotide away, making a read error possible. The genes are TRBV5-6 and TRBJ2-7; D call uncertain. This CDR3 is built from 13 residues. CDR1 and CDR2 from the germline V gene are SGHDT and YYEEEE. The CDR3 region is CVSSLLPGNEQYF. DNA for the CDR3: TGTGTCAGCAGCTTGCTCCCGGGCAACGAGCAGTACTTC.

This sequence joins TRBV9 and TRBJ2-7, with D unresolved. Germline V gives CDR1 SGDLS, CDR2 YYNGEE. This CDR3 is 12 amino acids long. V was pared by 5 bases and J by 4 bases, with 10 bases between. The DNA of the CDR3 is TGTGCCAGCAGTGCCGATATATACGAGCAGTACTTC. It is translated as CASSADIYEQYF.

The genes are TRBV12-5 and TRBJ2-1; no clear D. This CDR3 is built from 16 residues. Germline CDR1 is LGHNT and CDR2 is FRNRAP. Trimming stripped 6 bases from V and 0 bases from J, with 15 bases between. The CDR3 sequence: CASGLGPPDSYNEQFF. The DNA of the CDR3 is TGTGCTAGTGGGCTGGGCCCCCCAGACTCCTACAATGAGCAGTTCTTC.

This chain joins TRBV5-1 and TRBJ2-5, with TRBD2 identical over 14 bases. Germline V lookup: CDR1 SGHRS, CDR2 YFSETQ. The CDR3 spans 17 residues. With V trimmed by 4 bases and J by 2 bases, 7 bases remained unmatched. CDR3 sequence: CASSLGGLAGAQETQYF. The CDR3 DNA reads TGCGCCAGCAGCCTTGGGGGACTAGCGGGAGCTCAAGAGACCCAGTACTTC.

The V gene is TRBV18, the J gene TRBJ2-7; the D is unclear. Germline-derived CDR1 and CDR2 are KGHSH and LQKENI. The CDR3 covers 13 residues. V shed 2 bases and J shed 0 bases, with 5 bases lying between them. DNA for the CDR3: TGTGCCAGCTCACCATCCAGCTCCTACGAGCAGTACTTC. Encoded protein: CASSPSSSYEQYF.

This chain connects TRBV7-2 to TRBJ1-2; possible D gene TRBD1, 5 bases. Per the germline V gene, CDR1 is SGHTA and CDR2 is FQGNSA. The CDR3 is 15 amino acids. Between the trimmed V and J ends, which lost 1 base and 4 bases, there was a span of 13 bases. The DNA of the CDR3 is TGTGCCAGCAGCTTAGGGCTGGGGACGGGCTATGGCTACACCTTC. Translation: CASSLGLGTGYGYTF.

The rearrangement joins TRBV12-2 to TRBJ2-2; whether TRBD2, the table's D call, matches the DNA was not checked. TRBV12-2 is recorded as a pseudogene. This CDR3 has 17 residues. The CDR3 loop is CASRGTSGRMDTGELFF. The CDR3 DNA follows: TGTGCAAGTCGCGGGACTAGCGGGAGAATGGACACCGGGGAGCTGTTTTTT.

The chain employs TRBV27 and TRBJ2-5; the D gene is possibly TRBD2 (6 bases). Per germline, CDR1 MNHEY and CDR2 SMNVEV (reference sequence). V gave up 1 base and J gave up 1 base, with 13 bases separating them. The CDR3 is 16 amino acids. CDR3 protein: CASSLYTGVSQETQYF. The CDR3 nucleotides read TGTGCCAGCAGTTTATACACGGGAGTCAGCCAAGAGACCCAGTACTTC.

The chain employs TRBV7-2 and TRBJ1-5, with TRBD1 identical over 8 bases. This CDR3 contains 14 residues. CDR1 is SGHTA, CDR2 FQGNSA, per germline. Unmatched junction bases numbered 0, after V lost 1 base and J lost 4 bases. CDR3 region: CASSLGDRNQPQHF. The CDR3, as DNA: TGTGCCAGCAGCTTAGGGGACAGGAATCAGCCCCAGCATTTT.

The rearrangement uses TRBV27 and TRBJ2-7; TRBD2 matches at 7 bases. J gave up 9 bases and V 2 bases, and 10 bases lay outside the gene matches. Germline assignment: CDR1 MNHEY and CDR2 SMNVEV (reference sequence). This CDR3 comprises 14 residues. The CDR3 region is CASSLAGELPAQYF. Here the CDR3 DNA reads TGTGCCAGCAGTTTAGCGGGAGAGTTACCGGCGCAGTACTTC.

This clone turned up a few times. This chain uses TRBV27 with TRBJ2-7; 11 positions agree with TRBD1. Germline V gene sequence: CDR1 MNHEY, CDR2 SMNVEV (reference sequence). Unmatched junction bases numbered 9, after V lost 7 bases and J lost 7 bases. This CDR3 has 14 amino acids. CDR3 residues: CASNKGQGVGEQYF. Here the CDR3 DNA reads TGTGCCAGCAACAAGGGACAGGGGGTGGGGGAGCAGTACTTC.

The chain combines TRBV5-4 with TRBJ2-3, with TRBD2 identical over 10 bases. From germline, CDR1 is SGHNT and CDR2 YYREEE (reference sequence). The CDR3 loop spans 18 amino acids. Trimming removed 4 bases from V and 6 bases from J; junction bases left unmatched: 17. DNA of the CDR3: TGTGCCAGCAGCGCAGGGCCCGGAGGGGGTAGCGGGAGGGATACGCAGTATTTT. This gives the protein CASSAGPGGGSGRDTQYF. Full variable domain (outside the CDR3, taken from reference TRBV5-4 and TRBJ2-3): ETGVTQSPTHLIKTRGQQVTLRCSSQSGHNTVSWYQQALGQGPQFIFQYYREEENGRGNFPPRFSGLQFPNYSSELNVNALELDDSALYLCASSAGPGGGSGRDTQYFGPGTRLTVL.

J is TRBJ1-1 and V is TRBV6-6, with 7 bases lining up with TRBD1. The CDR3 contains 14 residues. Germline V CDR1 and CDR2: MNHNY, SVGAGI (reference sequence). V shed 2 bases and J 5 bases; nucleotides not matched to a gene: 5. This CDR3 is CASSYGDSGTEAFF. In DNA, the CDR3 is TGTGCCAGCAGTTACGGGGACAGTGGGACTGAAGCTTTCTTT.

V usage is TRBV5-4 and J usage is TRBJ1-2; 8 bases agree with TRBD1. The length of the CDR3 is 15 residues. From germline, CDR1 is SGHNT and CDR2 YYREEE (reference sequence). The junction had 10 bases not matched to a gene; V was cut back by 3 bases and J by 6 bases. The CDR3: CASSSRFGQGHGYTF. The CDR3 DNA reads TGTGCCAGCAGCTCGAGATTCGGACAGGGCCATGGCTACACCTTC.

The chain couples TRBV30 to TRBJ1-4, with D perhaps matching TRBD1 (6 bases). Germline CDR1 reads GTSNPN; CDR2 reads SVGIG (reference sequence). The V and J ends lost 4 bases and 8 bases respectively, with 14 bases between them. The CDR3 runs to 13 residues. The CDR3 DNA sequence: TGTGCCTGGACCCAGGGGCATTCGGAAAAACTGTTTTTT. Amino acids: CAWTQGHSEKLFF.

This clone has just one count. The chain employs TRBV7-8 and TRBJ2-1; D may match TRBD1 or TRBD2 (6 bases each). This CDR3 has 16 residues. V was clipped by 5 bases and J by 10 bases, with 24 bases between them. Germline V CDR1 and CDR2: SGHVS, FQNEAQ. The chain's CDR3 is CASSPHGGPMSGEQFF. The CDR3 DNA sequence: TGTGCCAGCAGCCCCCATGGGGGCCCGATGAGCGGGGAGCAGTTCTTC.

The chain joins TRBV4-2 to TRBJ2-7, with TRBD1 identical over 10 bases. The CDR3 covers 15 residues. With 2 bases clipped from V and 2 bases from J, the junction kept 3 bases outside the gene matches. Per the germline V gene, CDR1 is LGHNA and CDR2 is YNFKEQ. The CDR3 DNA reads as TGTGCCAGCAGCCAACGACAGGGGGCACCCTACGAGCAGTACTTC. As protein: CASSQRQGAPYEQYF.

To note about this clone: Other DNA sequences in the same sample also yield this CDR3. V usage is TRBV5-1 and J usage is TRBJ1-4; no definite D call. Trimming removed 0 bases from V and 5 bases from J, with 14 bases in between. The CDR3 extends over 16 amino acids. The germline CDR1 and CDR2 sequences are SGHRS and YFSETQ. The CDR3 bases are TGCGCCAGCAGCTTGGATCTCGGCAGAGGGAATGAAAAACTGTTTTTT. This sequence encodes CASSLDLGRGNEKLFF. The entire variable domain, with the rest obtained from reference TRBV5-1 and TRBJ1-4, is as follows: KAGVTQTPRYLIKTRGQQVTLSCSPISGHRSVSWYQQTPGQGLQFLFEYFSETQRNKGNFPGRFSGRQFSNSRSEMNVSTLELGDSALYLCASSLDLGRGNEKLFFGSGTQLSVL.

This clone was seen a handful of times. The chain recombines TRBV30 with TRBJ1-5; D is unclear. CDR3 length equals 13 residues. Germline V gene sequence: CDR1 GTSNPN, CDR2 SVGIG (reference sequence). V was pared by 0 bases and J by 0 bases, with 3 bases between. The CDR3 here is CAWSVGSNQPQHF. CDR3 bases: TGTGCCTGGAGTGTAGGTAGCAATCAGCCCCAGCATTTT.

Here the CDR3 reads CATSQRSSYEQYF. The CDR3 DNA is TGTGCCACCAGCCAGCGGTCCTCCTACGAGCAGTACTTC. The V and J genes are TRBV15 and TRBJ2-7; possible D gene TRBD2, 5 bases. Germline CDR1 reads LNHNV; CDR2 reads YYDKDF (reference sequence). This CDR3 comprises 13 residues. With 5 bases removed from V and 0 bases from J, the gap between germline ends came to 8 bases.

The V and J genes are TRBV5-4 and TRBJ1-1; TRBD1 might be the D (5 bases). CDR3 length: 15 amino acids. Trimming took off 0 bases at V and 6 bases at J, with 15 bases between the two ends. Germline V gene lookup returns CDR1 SGHNT and CDR2 YYREEE (reference sequence). CDR3 amino acids: CASSLVKGPRAEAFF. The CDR3 DNA is TGTGCCAGCAGCTTGGTTAAGGGGCCCCGAGCTGAAGCTTTCTTT. Using reference TRBV5-4 and TRBJ1-1 for the parts outside the CDR3, the full variable domain is ETGVTQSPTHLIKTRGQQVTLRCSSQSGHNTVSWYQQALGQGPQFIFQYYREEENGRGNFPPRFSGLQFPNYSSELNVNALELDDSALYLCASSLVKGPRAEAFFGQGTRLTVV.

This clone appeared a few times. V is TRBV7-9 and J is TRBJ2-1; 8 bases fit TRBD2. Losses at the gene ends were 5 bases for V and 6 bases for J; bases not matched to a gene: 12. CDR3 length: 16 residues. The V gene's germline CDR1 is SEHNR and CDR2 FQNEAQ (reference sequence). The CDR3 is CASSPRTQRGGNEQFF. CDR3 bases: TGTGCCAGCAGCCCCCGGACCCAACGGGGGGGCAATGAGCAGTTCTTC.